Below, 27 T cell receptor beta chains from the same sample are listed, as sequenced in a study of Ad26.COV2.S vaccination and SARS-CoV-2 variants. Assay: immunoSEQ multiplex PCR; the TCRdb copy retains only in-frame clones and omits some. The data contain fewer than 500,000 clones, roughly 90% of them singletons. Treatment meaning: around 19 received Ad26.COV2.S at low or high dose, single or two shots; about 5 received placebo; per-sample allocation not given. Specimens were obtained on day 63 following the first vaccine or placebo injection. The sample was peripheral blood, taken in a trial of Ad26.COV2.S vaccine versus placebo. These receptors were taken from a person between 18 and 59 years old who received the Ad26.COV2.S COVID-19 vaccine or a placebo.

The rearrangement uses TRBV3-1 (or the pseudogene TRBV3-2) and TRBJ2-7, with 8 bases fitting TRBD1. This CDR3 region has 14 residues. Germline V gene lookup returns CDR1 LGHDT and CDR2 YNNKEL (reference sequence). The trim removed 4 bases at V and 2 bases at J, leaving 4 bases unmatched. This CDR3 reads CASSRQQGAYEQYF. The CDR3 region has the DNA TGTGCCAGCAGCCGACAACAGGGGGCCTACGAGCAGTACTTC.

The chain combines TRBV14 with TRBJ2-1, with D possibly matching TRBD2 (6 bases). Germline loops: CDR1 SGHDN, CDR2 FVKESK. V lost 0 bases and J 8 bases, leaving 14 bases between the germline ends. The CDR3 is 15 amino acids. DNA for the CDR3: TGTGCCAGCAGCCAAGACAGAATCGGGAGCCATGAGCAGTTCTTC. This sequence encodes CASSQDRIGSHEQFF.

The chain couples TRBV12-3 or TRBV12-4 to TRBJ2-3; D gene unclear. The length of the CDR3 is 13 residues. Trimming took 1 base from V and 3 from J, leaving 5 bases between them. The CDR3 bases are TGTGCCAGCAGTTTAGTTGATACAGATACGCAGTATTTT. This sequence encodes CASSLVDTDTQYF.

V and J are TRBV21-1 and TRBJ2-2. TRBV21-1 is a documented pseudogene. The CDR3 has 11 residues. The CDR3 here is CASSKKRELFF. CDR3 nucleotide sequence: TGTGCCAGCAGCAAAAAGAGGGAGCTGTTTTTT.

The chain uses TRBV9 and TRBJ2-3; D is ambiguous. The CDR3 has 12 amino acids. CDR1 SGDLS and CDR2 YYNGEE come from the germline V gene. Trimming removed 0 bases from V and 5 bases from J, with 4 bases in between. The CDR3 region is CASSVELDTQYF. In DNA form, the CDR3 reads TGTGCCAGCAGCGTAGAGTTAGATACGCAGTATTTT.

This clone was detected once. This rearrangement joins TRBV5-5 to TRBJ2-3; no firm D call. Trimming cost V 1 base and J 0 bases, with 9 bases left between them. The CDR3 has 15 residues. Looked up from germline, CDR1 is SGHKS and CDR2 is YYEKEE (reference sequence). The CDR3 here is CASSLSISSTDTQYF. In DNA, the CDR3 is TGTGCCAGCAGCTTGTCCATATCCAGCACAGATACGCAGTATTTT. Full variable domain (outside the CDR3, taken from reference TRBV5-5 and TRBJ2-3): DAGVTQSPTHLIKTRGQQVTLRCSPISGHKSVSWYQQVLGQGPQFIFQYYEKEERGRGNFPDRFSARQFPNYSSELNVNALLLGDSALYLCASSLSISSTDTQYFGPGTRLTVL.

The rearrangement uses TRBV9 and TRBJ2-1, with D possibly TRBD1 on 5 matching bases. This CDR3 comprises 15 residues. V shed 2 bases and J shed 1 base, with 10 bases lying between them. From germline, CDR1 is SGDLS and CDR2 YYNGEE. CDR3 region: CASSVSPGSYNEQFF. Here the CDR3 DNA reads TGTGCCAGCAGCGTTTCTCCAGGGTCCTACAATGAGCAGTTCTTC. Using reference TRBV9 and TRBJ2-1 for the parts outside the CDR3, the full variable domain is DSGVTQTPKHLITATGQRVTLRCSPRSGDLSVYWYQQSLDQGLQFLIQYYNGEERAKGNILERFSAQQFPDLHSELNLSSLELGDSALYFCASSVSPGSYNEQFFGPGTRLTVL.

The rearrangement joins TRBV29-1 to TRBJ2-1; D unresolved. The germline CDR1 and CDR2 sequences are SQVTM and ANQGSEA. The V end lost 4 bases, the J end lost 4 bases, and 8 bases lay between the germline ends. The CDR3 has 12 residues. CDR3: CSVGGLYNEQFF. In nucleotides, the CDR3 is TGCAGCGTTGGAGGCCTTTACAATGAGCAGTTCTTC.

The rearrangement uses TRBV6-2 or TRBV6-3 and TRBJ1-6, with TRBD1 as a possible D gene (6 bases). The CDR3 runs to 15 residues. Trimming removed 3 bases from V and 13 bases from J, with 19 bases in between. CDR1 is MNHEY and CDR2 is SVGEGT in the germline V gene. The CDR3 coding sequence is TGTGCCAGCAGTTATGGACAGCCAGACCGCTGGCCCCTCCACTTT. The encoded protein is CASSYGQPDRWPLHF.

The CDR3 here is CATSRDRLAGRSEQFF. In nucleotides, the CDR3 is TGTGCCACCAGCAGAGATCGACTAGCGGGAAGGAGTGAGCAGTTCTTC. The chain joins TRBV15 to TRBJ2-1, with TRBD2 matching 11 bases. The length of the CDR3 is 16 residues. V trimming: 0 bases; J trimming: 9 bases; junction bases outside the gene matches: 7. CDR1 and CDR2 (germline): LNHNV, YYDKDF (reference sequence). Variable domain in full (rest from reference TRBV15 and TRBJ2-1): DAMVIQNPRYQVTQFGKPVTLSCSQTLNHNVMYWYQQKSSQAPKLLFHYYDKDFNNEADTPDNFQSRRPNTSFCFLDIRSPGLGDTAMYLCATSRDRLAGRSEQFFGPGTRLTVL.

This CDR3 is CASSDSSGSRADTQYF. The CDR3 DNA reads TGTGCCAGCAGTGATTCTAGCGGGAGTAGGGCAGATACGCAGTATTTT. This chain joins TRBV6-1 and TRBJ2-3; 10 bases map to TRBD2. V lost 3 bases to trimming and J lost 4 bases; unmatched junction nucleotides: 7. Germline assignment: CDR1 MNHNS and CDR2 SASEGT. CDR3 length equals 16 residues.

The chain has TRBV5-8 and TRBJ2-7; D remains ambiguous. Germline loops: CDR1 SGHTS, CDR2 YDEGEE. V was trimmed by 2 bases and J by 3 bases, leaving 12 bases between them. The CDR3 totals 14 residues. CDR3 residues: CASSLKLVVYEQYF. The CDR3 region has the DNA TGTGCCAGCAGCTTAAAGCTTGTTGTCTACGAGCAGTACTTC.

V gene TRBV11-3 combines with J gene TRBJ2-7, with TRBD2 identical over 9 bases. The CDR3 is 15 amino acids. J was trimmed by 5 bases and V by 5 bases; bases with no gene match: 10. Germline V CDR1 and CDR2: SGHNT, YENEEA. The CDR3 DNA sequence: TGTGCCAGCAGCGGAGGGGGTAGCGGGAGCCACGAGCAGTACTTC. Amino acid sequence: CASSGGGSGSHEQYF.

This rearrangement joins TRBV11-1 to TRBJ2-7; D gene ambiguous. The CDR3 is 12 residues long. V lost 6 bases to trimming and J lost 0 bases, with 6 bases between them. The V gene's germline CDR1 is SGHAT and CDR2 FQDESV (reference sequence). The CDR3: CASSRYSYEQYF. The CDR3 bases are TGTGCCAGCAGTCGTTACTCCTACGAGCAGTACTTC.

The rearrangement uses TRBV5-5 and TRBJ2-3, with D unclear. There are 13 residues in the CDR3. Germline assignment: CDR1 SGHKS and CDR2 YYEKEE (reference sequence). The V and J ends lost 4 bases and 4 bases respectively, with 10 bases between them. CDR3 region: CASSPSRADTQYF. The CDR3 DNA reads TGTGCCAGCAGCCCCTCTCGTGCAGATACGCAGTATTTT. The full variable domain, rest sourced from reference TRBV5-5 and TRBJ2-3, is DAGVTQSPTHLIKTRGQQVTLRCSPISGHKSVSWYQQVLGQGPQFIFQYYEKEERGRGNFPDRFSARQFPNYSSELNVNALLLGDSALYLCASSPSRADTQYFGPGTRLTVL.

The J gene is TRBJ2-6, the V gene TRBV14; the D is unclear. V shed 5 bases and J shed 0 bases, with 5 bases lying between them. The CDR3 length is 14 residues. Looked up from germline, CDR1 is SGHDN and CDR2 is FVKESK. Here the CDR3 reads CASSRSSGANVLTF. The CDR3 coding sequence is TGTGCCAGCAGCAGGAGCTCTGGGGCCAACGTCCTGACTTTC.

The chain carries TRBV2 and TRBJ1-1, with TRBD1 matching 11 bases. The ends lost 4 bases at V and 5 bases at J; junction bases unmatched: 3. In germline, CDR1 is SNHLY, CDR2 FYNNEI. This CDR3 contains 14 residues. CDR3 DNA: TGTGCCAGCAGTGCGGGACAGGGGGTTACTGAAGCTTTCTTT. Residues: CASSAGQGVTEAFF. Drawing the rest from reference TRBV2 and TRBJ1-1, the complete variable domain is EPEVTQTPSHQVTQMGQEVILRCVPISNHLYFYWYRQILGQKVEFLVSFYNNEISEKSEIFDDQFSVERPDGSNFTLKIRSTKLEDSAMYFCASSAGQGVTEAFFGQGTRLTVV.

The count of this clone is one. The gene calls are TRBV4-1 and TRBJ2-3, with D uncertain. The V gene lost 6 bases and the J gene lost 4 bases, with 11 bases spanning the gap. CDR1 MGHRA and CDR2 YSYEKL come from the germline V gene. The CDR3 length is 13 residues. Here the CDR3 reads CASSQRVADTQYF. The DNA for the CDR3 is TGCGCCAGCAGTCAACGGGTGGCAGATACGCAGTATTTT.

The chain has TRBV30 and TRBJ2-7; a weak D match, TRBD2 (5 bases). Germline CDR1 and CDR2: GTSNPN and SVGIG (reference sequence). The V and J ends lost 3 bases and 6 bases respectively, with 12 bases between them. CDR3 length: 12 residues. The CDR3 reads CAWSPWRTEQYF. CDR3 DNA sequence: TGTGCCTGGAGCCCCTGGAGGACCGAGCAGTACTTC.

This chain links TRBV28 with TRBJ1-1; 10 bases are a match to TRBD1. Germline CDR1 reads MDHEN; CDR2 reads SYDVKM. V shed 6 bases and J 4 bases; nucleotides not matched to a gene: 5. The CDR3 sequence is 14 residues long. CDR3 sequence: CASSPGTGVTEAFF. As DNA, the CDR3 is TGTGCCAGCAGCCCCGGGACAGGGGTCACTGAAGCTTTCTTT. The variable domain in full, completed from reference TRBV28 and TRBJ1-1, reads DVKVTQSSRYLVKRTGEKVFLECVQDMDHENMFWYRQDPGLGLRLIYFSYDVKMKEKGDIPEGYSVSREKKERFSLILESASTNQTSMYLCASSPGTGVTEAFFGQGTRLTVV.

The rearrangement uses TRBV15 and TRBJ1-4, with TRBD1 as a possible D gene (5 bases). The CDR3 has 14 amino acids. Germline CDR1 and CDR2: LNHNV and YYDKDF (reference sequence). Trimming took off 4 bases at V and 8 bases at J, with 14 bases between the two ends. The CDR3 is CATSIGARGEKLFF. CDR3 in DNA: TGTGCCACCAGCATCGGGGCTCGAGGGGAAAAACTGTTTTTT.

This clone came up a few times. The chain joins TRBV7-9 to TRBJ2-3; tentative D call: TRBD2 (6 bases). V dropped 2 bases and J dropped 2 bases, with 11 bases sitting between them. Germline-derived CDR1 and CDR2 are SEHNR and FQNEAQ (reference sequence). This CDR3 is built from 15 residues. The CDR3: CASSLRDSTTDTQYF. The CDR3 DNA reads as TGTGCCAGCAGCTTACGGGACTCGACCACAGATACGCAGTATTTT.

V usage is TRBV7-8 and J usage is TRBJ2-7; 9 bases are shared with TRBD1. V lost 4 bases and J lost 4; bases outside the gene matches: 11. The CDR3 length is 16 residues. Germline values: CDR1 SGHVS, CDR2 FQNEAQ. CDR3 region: CASSSIHGQGTYEQYF. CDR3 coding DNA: TGTGCCAGCAGCTCTATTCACGGACAGGGGACTTACGAGCAGTACTTC.

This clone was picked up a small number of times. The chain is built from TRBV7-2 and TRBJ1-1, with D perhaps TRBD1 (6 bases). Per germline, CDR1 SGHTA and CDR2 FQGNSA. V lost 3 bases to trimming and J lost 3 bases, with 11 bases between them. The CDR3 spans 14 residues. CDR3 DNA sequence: TGTGCCAGCAGCTTTACTACAGGGTACACTGAAGCTTTCTTT. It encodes CASSFTTGYTEAFF.

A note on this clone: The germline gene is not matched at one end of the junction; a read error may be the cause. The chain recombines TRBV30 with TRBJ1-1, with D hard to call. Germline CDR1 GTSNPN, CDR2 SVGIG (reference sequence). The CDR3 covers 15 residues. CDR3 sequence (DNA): TGTGCCTGGAGTGCTACGACCCGGGCCGGCCAGTTGGGAATCTTT. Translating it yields CAWSATTRAGQLGIF.

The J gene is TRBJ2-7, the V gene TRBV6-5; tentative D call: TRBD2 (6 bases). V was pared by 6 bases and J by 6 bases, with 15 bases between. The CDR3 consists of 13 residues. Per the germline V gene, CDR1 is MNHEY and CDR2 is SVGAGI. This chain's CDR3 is CASRDTGTGEQYF. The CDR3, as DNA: TGTGCCAGCAGGGATACCGGGACTGGCGAGCAGTACTTC.

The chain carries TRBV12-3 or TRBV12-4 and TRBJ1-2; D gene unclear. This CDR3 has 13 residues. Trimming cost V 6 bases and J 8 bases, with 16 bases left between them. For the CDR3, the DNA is TGTGCCAGCAGCCTCGTCGGGGATTCGGGCTACACCTTC. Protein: CASSLVGDSGYTF.